The 22 T cell receptor beta chains below all came from one sample that was sequenced in a study of blood T cell repertoires in COVID-19. TCRdb's table, derived via immunoSEQ multiplex PCR, lists solely in-frame clones and lacks some. There are some 190,000 clones in the sample; about 91% occur only once, and under 3% lies in the top ten. The sample consisted of PBMCs or T cells enriched from blood (not recorded which). Receptor source: a woman aged 40 to 50 with acute COVID-19.

This clone is a singleton in its sample. The chain is built from TRBV5-1 and TRBJ2-1; TRBD2 matches at 7 bases. V was pared by 0 bases and J by 4 bases, with 4 bases of the junction left unmatched. In germline, CDR1 is SGHRS, CDR2 YFSETQ. The CDR3 is 15 amino acids. Written as DNA, the CDR3 is TGCGCCAGCAGCTTGGACGGGAGGATTTACAATGAGCAGTTCTTC. Its protein product is CASSLDGRIYNEQFF. Full variable domain (rest looked up from reference TRBV5-1 and TRBJ2-1): KAGVTQTPRYLIKTRGQQVTLSCSPISGHRSVSWYQQTPGQGLQFLFEYFSETQRNKGNFPGRFSGRQFSNSRSEMNVSTLELGDSALYLCASSLDGRIYNEQFFGPGTRLTVL.

J is TRBJ1-2 and V is TRBV7-6, with 10 bases lining up with TRBD1. This CDR3 has 13 residues. Looked up from germline, CDR1 is SGHVS and CDR2 is FNYEAQ. J gave up 6 bases and V 4 bases, and 2 bases lay outside the gene matches. CDR3 DNA sequence: TGTGCCAGCAGCTCGGGACAGGGGAATGGCTACACCTTC. This codes for CASSSGQGNGYTF.

This clone was detected a few times. This CDR3 is CASSPRGLANYGYTF. DNA of the CDR3: TGTGCCAGCAGTCCCAGGGGACTAGCTAACTATGGCTACACCTTC. The rearrangement uses TRBV6-5 and TRBJ1-2, with D perhaps TRBD1 (6 bases). Looked up from germline, CDR1 is MNHEY and CDR2 is SVGAGI. This CDR3 has 15 amino acids. V dropped 5 bases and J dropped 0 bases, with 13 bases sitting between them.

J is TRBJ1-5 and V is TRBV7-8; possible D gene TRBD1, 5 bases. Germline lookup yields CDR1 SGHVS and CDR2 FQNEAQ. The CDR3 runs 14 residues. V dropped 3 bases and J dropped 5 bases, with 11 bases sitting between them. The CDR3 DNA is TGTGCCAGCAGCTTTTCGCAGGGCGATCAGCCCCAGCATTTT. Protein product: CASSFSQGDQPQHF.

V gene TRBV19 combines with J gene TRBJ1-2; 9 bases line up with TRBD1. Trimming took 3 bases from V and 8 from J; bases not matched to a gene: 4. This CDR3 has 13 amino acids. CDR1 is LNHDA, CDR2 SQIVND, per germline (reference sequence). CDR3: CASSMGQGRGYTF. CDR3 nucleotides: TGTGCCAGTAGTATGGGACAGGGAAGAGGCTACACCTTC.

The CDR3 region is CASSIGGGAKTGELFF. The DNA for the CDR3 is TGTGCCAGTAGTATCGGAGGAGGGGCCAAGACCGGGGAGCTGTTTTTT. This chain joins TRBV19 and TRBJ2-2; weak D call: TRBD2 (6 bases). The CDR3 sequence is 16 residues long. The V end lost 3 bases, the J end lost 5 bases, and 16 bases lay between the germline ends. CDR1 is LNHDA and CDR2 is SQIVND in the germline V gene (reference sequence). Looking up the rest from reference TRBV19 and TRBJ2-2 gives the full variable domain: DGGITQSPKYLFRKEGQNVTLSCEQNLNHDAMYWYRQDPGQGLRLIYYSQIVNDFQKGDIAEGYSVSREKKESFPLTVTSAQKNPTAFYLCASSIGGGAKTGELFFGEGSRLTVL.

This sequence joins TRBV19 and TRBJ1-5; 7 bases are a match to TRBD1. This CDR3 contains 14 residues. J was trimmed by 6 bases and V by 5 bases; bases with no gene match: 7. Germline V gene sequence: CDR1 LNHDA, CDR2 SQIVND (reference sequence). CDR3 coding DNA: TGTGCCAGTAGTCAGGGGGAGACTACTCAGCCCCAGCATTTT. It codes for CASSQGETTQPQHF.

The rearrangement joins TRBV2 to TRBJ2-2; 9 bases align to TRBD1. Germline values: CDR1 SNHLY, CDR2 FYNNEI. The CDR3 totals 15 residues. V lost 7 bases and J lost 5; bases outside the gene matches: 8. CDR3 bases: TGTGCCAGCAAGCGGGACAGGGCTCAAACCGGGGAGCTGTTTTTT. This translates into CASKRDRAQTGELFF.

The chain combines TRBV27 with TRBJ1-5; unclear D gene. The V gene's germline CDR1 is MNHEY and CDR2 SMNVEV (reference sequence). Trimming stripped 7 bases from V and 4 bases from J, with 17 bases between. CDR3 length equals 15 residues. The CDR3 region is CASTPYGEANQPQHF. The CDR3 DNA is TGTGCCAGCACCCCTTACGGGGAGGCAAATCAGCCCCAGCATTTT.

The V gene is TRBV5-1, the J gene TRBJ2-2; 10 bases align to TRBD2. This CDR3 spans 17 amino acids. Germline values: CDR1 SGHRS, CDR2 YFSETQ. With V trimmed by 4 bases and J by 8 bases, 14 bases remained unmatched. CDR3 residues: CASSPGALAGIVGELFF. CDR3 DNA sequence: TGCGCCAGCAGCCCCGGCGCACTAGCGGGAATCGTAGGGGAGCTGTTTTTT. The variable domain in full, with the rest retrieved from reference TRBV5-1 and TRBJ2-2, is KAGVTQTPRYLIKTRGQQVTLSCSPISGHRSVSWYQQTPGQGLQFLFEYFSETQRNKGNFPGRFSGRQFSNSRSEMNVSTLELGDSALYLCASSPGALAGIVGELFFGEGSRLTVL.

The chain links TRBV9 to TRBJ2-3; unclear D gene. The CDR3 is made up of 13 amino acids. Trimming cost V 4 bases and J 7 bases, with 13 bases left between them. The germline V gene encodes CDR1 SGDLS and CDR2 YYNGEE. CDR3 in DNA: TGTGCCAGCAGCTCCCAAATGGGCAATACGCAGTATTTT. Amino acids: CASSSQMGNTQYF.

This clone was observed a few times. The chain couples TRBV7-2 to TRBJ2-1, with D uncertain. The germline gives CDR1 SGHTA, CDR2 FQGNSA. The CDR3 totals 15 residues. Trimming shortened V by 1 base and J by 2 bases, and 9 bases separated the two germline ends. CDR3 DNA: TGTGCCAGCAGCTTAGGCTTTGGCACCTACAATGAGCAGTTCTTC. Protein: CASSLGFGTYNEQFF.

The V gene is TRBV5-6, the J gene TRBJ1-3, with 11 bases lining up with TRBD1. This CDR3 region has 16 residues. Unmatched junction bases numbered 7, after V lost 4 bases and J lost 4 bases. Per germline, CDR1 SGHDT and CDR2 YYEEEE. CDR3 coding DNA: TGTGCCAGCAGCACCACGGACAGGGGGCAAGGAAACACCATATATTTT. Its translation: CASSTTDRGQGNTIYF.

The chain combines TRBV7-9 with TRBJ2-3, with 8 bases aligning to TRBD1. The CDR3 is made up of 17 amino acids. Germline V lookup: CDR1 SEHNR, CDR2 FQNEAQ (reference sequence). Germline trimming cut 5 bases from V and 1 base from J; bases unmatched to any gene: 11. CDR3 sequence: CASSQPPDRVGTDTQYF. The CDR3 DNA follows: TGTGCCAGCAGCCAACCCCCGGACAGGGTGGGCACAGATACGCAGTATTTT.

The chain recombines TRBV12-3 or TRBV12-4 with TRBJ1-1; D is unclear. Trimming took off 1 base at V and 1 base at J, with 4 bases between the two ends. This CDR3 contains 13 residues. The CDR3 here is CASSLGGNTEAFF. CDR3 bases: TGTGCCAGCAGTTTAGGAGGGAACACTGAAGCTTTCTTT.

The chain links TRBV29-1 to TRBJ2-2, with 8 bases lining up with TRBD1. V trimming: 6 bases; J trimming: 6 bases; junction bases outside the gene matches: 6. This CDR3 contains 13 residues. Germline V gene lookup returns CDR1 SQVTM and CDR2 ANQGSEA. CDR3 nucleotides: TGCAGCGTCGGGTCGACAGGGGCCGGGGAGCTGTTTTTT. It specifies CSVGSTGAGELFF.

This clone was recorded once. The V call is TRBV9, the J call TRBJ2-2; 8 positions match TRBD2. The CDR3 runs 16 residues. V shed 3 bases, J shed 5 bases, and the junction held 9 bases outside the gene matches. Germline V lookup: CDR1 SGDLS, CDR2 YYNGEE. The CDR3 spells CASSAPERELTGELFF. The CDR3, as DNA: TGTGCCAGCAGCGCGCCAGAGCGGGAGTTAACCGGGGAGCTGTTTTTT.

V is TRBV5-6 and J is TRBJ1-3; unclear D gene. The CDR3 has 18 amino acids. The germline V gene encodes CDR1 SGHDT and CDR2 YYEEEE. Trimming removed 0 bases from V and 0 bases from J, with 16 bases in between. The CDR3 is CASSLVTNSPNSGNTIYF. CDR3 sequence (DNA): TGTGCCAGCAGCTTGGTAACAAATTCCCCCAACTCTGGAAACACCATATATTTT.

The chain employs TRBV4-1 and TRBJ2-5, with 8 bases aligning to TRBD1. The CDR3 spans 15 residues. Germline V lookup: CDR1 MGHRA, CDR2 YSYEKL. The ends lost 0 bases at V and 5 bases at J; junction bases unmatched: 5. DNA of the CDR3: TGCGCCAGCAGCCAAGATCAGGGGGCGGATGAGACCCAGTACTTC. It yields the protein CASSQDQGADETQYF.

The chain links TRBV3-1 (or the pseudogene TRBV3-2) to TRBJ2-1, with 10 bases fitting TRBD2. CDR3 size: 16 residues. The trim removed 4 bases at V and 5 bases at J, leaving 8 bases unmatched. Germline V lookup: CDR1 LGHDT, CDR2 YNNKEL (reference sequence). The CDR3 here is CASSRASGRAHNEQFF. DNA of the CDR3: TGTGCCAGCAGCCGAGCTAGCGGGAGAGCTCACAATGAGCAGTTCTTC.

This chain uses TRBV6-2 or TRBV6-3 with TRBJ2-3; TRBD2 aligns across 11 bases. Germline loops: CDR1 MNHEY, CDR2 SVGEGT. V was clipped by 6 bases and J by 4 bases; unmatched bases: 12. This CDR3 spans 17 amino acids. The CDR3 DNA reads TGTGCCAGCAGCAATAGCGGGAGGGGTACCAGAGCAGATACGCAGTATTTT. It encodes CASSNSGRGTRADTQYF.

The chain carries TRBV10-1 and TRBJ2-3; 8 bases are a match to TRBD2. Germline lookup yields CDR1 WNHNN and CDR2 SYGVQD (reference sequence). The trim removed 1 base at V and 7 bases at J, leaving 10 bases unmatched. The CDR3 has 16 residues. DNA for the CDR3: TGCGCCAGCAGTGAGTTCTCCTTACAGCGGGAGAATACGCAGTATTTT. The encoded protein is CASSEFSLQRENTQYF.